The clone carrying this T cell receptor beta chain has just a few counts. Its antigen is undetermined. This entry comes from a study of spatial heterogeneity in lung cancer. Background on the study: For the average unique TCR and UMI combination, more than eight occurrences appeared in raw reads. Study outcomes and limitations: Ubiquitous expanded tumor TCRs were seen in blood more at resection than at follow-up.

Single TCR cDNA molecules each had their own unique molecular identifier. TCRdb re-called the 5' RACE reads through MiXCR, storing one row per CDR3 protein. The data contain about 50,000 distinct CDR3 sequences, 6.5% to 8% of them seen just once; the ten biggest clones take up 13%. Time point here: sample taken at primary tumor resection. Whole RNA from tumor, nontumor lung or frozen PBMC was sequenced unsorted. The roughly 68 donors had untreated early-stage non-small cell lung cancer. The CDR3 extends over 13 amino acids. Trimming cost V 5 bases and J 3 bases, with 10 bases left between them. Germline loops: CDR1 SSHAT, CDR2 FNYEAQ (reference sequence).

The genes are TRBV7-7 and TRBJ1-1; perhaps TRBD1 as D (5 bases). The specimen comprised PBMCs, sampled at surgery. The clonotype was recovered from a female donor with early-stage non-small cell lung cancer. In nucleotides, the CDR3 is TGTGCCAGCAGCCCGGGACCCGACACTGAAGCTTTCTTT. It yields the protein CASSPGPDTEAFF.